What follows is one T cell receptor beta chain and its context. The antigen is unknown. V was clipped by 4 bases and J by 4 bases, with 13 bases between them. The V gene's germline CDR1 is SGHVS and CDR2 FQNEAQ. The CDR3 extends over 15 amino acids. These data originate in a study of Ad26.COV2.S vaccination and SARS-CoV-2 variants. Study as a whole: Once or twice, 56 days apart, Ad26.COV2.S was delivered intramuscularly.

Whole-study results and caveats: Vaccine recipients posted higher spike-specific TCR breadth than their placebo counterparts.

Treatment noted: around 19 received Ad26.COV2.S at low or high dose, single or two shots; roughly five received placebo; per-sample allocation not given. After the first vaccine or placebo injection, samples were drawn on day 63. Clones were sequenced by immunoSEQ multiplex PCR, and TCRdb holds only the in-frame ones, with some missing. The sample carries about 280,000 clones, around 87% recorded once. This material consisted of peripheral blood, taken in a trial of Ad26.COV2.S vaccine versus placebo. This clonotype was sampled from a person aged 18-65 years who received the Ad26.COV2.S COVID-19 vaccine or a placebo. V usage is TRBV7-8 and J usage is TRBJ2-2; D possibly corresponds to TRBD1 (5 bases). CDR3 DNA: TGTGCCAGCAGCTGGGGTAGGGGCTTCACCGGGGAGCTGTTTTTT. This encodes CASSWGRGFTGELFF.